This T cell receptor (beta chain) was captured in a study of OX40 agonist ivuxolimab in advanced cancers. About the study: Patients were treated with ivuxolimab, an agonistic anti-OX40 (CD134) antibody.

The germline V gene has CDR1 SNHLY and CDR2 FYNNEI. V was cut by 0 bases and J by 0 bases, with 6 bases left in between. This CDR3 has 15 residues. Sequenced by immunoSEQ multiplex PCR; TCRdb stores in-frame clones only, minus some. The table has 65,000 to 85,000 clones, 70% to 90% seen once. The rearrangement links TRBV2 to TRBJ1-3; D not certain. The sample in question was CD4+ or CD8+ T cells sorted from blood, obtained in a trial of the OX40 agonist ivuxolimab. This clonotype originated in an adult with an advanced solid tumor such as melanoma, head and neck, liver or kidney cancer. The CDR3: CASSEAGISGNTIYF. For the CDR3, the DNA is TGTGCCAGCAGTGAAGCTGGAATCTCTGGAAACACCATATATTTT.